The source of this T cell receptor beta chain is a study of cytomegalovirus exposure and HLA in healthy donors. Germline-derived CDR1 and CDR2 are MNHEY and SMNVEV (reference sequence). J was trimmed by 8 bases and V by 5 bases; bases with no gene match: 8. This CDR3 region has 14 residues. PCR amplification relied on 60 Vbeta primers (plus 13 Jbeta primers). TCRdb's table, derived via immunoSEQ multiplex PCR, lists solely in-frame clones and lacks some. Seen here are about 130,000 clones, roughly 85% observed once, and the top ten hold 1.5%. This receptor was identified in a middle-aged man in good health and CMV-seronegative. V gene TRBV27 combines with J gene TRBJ2-1; 8 nucleotides align to TRBD1. The sample was PBMCs. The CDR3 loop reads CASSRTGFGDEQFF. In DNA form, the CDR3 reads TGTGCCAGCAGTCGGACAGGGTTTGGGGATGAGCAGTTCTTC.